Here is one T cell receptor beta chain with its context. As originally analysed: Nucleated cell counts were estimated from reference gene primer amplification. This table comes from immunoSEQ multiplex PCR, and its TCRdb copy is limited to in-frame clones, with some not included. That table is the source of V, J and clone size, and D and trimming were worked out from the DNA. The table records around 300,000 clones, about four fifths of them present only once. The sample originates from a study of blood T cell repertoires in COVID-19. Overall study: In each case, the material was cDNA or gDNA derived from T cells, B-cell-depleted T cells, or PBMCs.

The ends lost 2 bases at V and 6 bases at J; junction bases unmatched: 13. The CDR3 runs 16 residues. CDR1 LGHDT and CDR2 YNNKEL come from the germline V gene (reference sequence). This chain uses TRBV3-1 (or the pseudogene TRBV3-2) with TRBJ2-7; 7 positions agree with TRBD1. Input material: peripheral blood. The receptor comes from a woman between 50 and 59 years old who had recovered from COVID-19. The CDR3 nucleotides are TGTGCCAGCAGCCAACCCGGAAGACAGGGCTGTTCCGAGCAGTACTTC. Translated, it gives CASSQPGRQGCSEQYF.